This TCR beta chain was obtained from a study of CD8 T cells in Susac syndrome. RNA totalling about 0.5 to 1 ug underwent reverse transcription with random hexamers. TCRdb ran MiXCR on the immunoSEQ multiplex PCR reads and lists one entry per CDR3 protein. The repertoire holds 150,000 to 200,000 distinct CDR3 sequences, with about 94% as singletons. Trimming took 4 bases from V and 4 from J, leaving 8 bases between them. CDR1 SQVTM and CDR2 ANQGSEA come from the germline V gene. The CDR3 has 12 amino acids. The chain carries TRBV29-1 and TRBJ1-5; TRBD1 might be the D (5 bases). The source of this sequence is a human donor in good health. Specimen: CD4+ T cells from PBMCs. CDR3: CSVATVNQPQHF. The CDR3 nucleotides are TGCAGCGTTGCGACAGTTAATCAGCCCCAGCATTTT.